A single sample is the source of the 10 T cell receptor beta chains below, sequenced in a study of patients and donors after allogeneic stem cell transplantation. One entry per CDR3 protein results from TCRdb running MiXCR on the RT-PCR reads. The sample lists approximately 200,000 distinct CDR3 sequences, around two fifths occurring once. What was sequenced was blood, either unsorted or a sorted T cell fraction (not recorded which). Receptors originate from a human donor who was either an allogeneic HSCT recipient or a stem cell or donor lymphocyte infusion donor (not recorded which). It is not recorded whose cells these are; they may come from a transplant donor.

The genes are TRBV6-5 and TRBJ2-7; the match to TRBD1 covers 9 bases. This CDR3 is 16 amino acids long. The V segment lost 2 bases and the J segment 4 bases; nucleotides outside the gene matches: 9. Per the germline V gene, CDR1 is MNHEY and CDR2 is SVGAGI. The CDR3 reads CASSYPLGQGEYEQYF. CDR3 nucleotide sequence: TGTGCCAGCAGTTACCCACTGGGACAGGGCGAGTACGAGCAGTACTTC.

This clonotype occurred a few times. The chain carries TRBV12-3 or TRBV12-4 and TRBJ1-1; D not certain. The CDR3 is made up of 13 amino acids. The V and J ends lost 3 bases and 1 base respectively, with 6 bases between them. CDR3 amino acids: CASSFQQNTEAFF. The CDR3, as DNA: TGTGCCAGCAGTTTCCAGCAGAACACTGAAGCTTTCTTT.

The table lists this clonotype with a few counts. The J gene is TRBJ1-1, the V gene TRBV27; D is unclear. This CDR3 is built from 13 residues. The germline V gene encodes CDR1 MNHEY and CDR2 SMNVEV (reference sequence). Trimming shortened V by 10 bases and J by 3 bases, and 15 bases separated the two germline ends. CDR3 protein: CATMISGYTEAFF. CDR3 coding DNA: TGTGCCACCATGATAAGCGGGTACACTGAAGCTTTCTTT.

At least ten counts were recorded for this clonotype. This chain uses TRBV7-6 with TRBJ1-1; D ambiguous. Deletions cut 2 bases from V and 2 bases from J, with 21 bases between. Germline-derived CDR1 and CDR2 are SGHVS and FNYEAQ. The CDR3 contains 18 residues. For the CDR3, the DNA is TGTGCCAGCAGCTTATTGACTATGGGATCCGCCAGTAACACTGAAGCTTTCTTT. It is translated as CASSLLTMGSASNTEAFF.

The V and J genes are TRBV5-1 and TRBJ1-2; possibly TRBD1 for D (5 bases). The germline CDR1 and CDR2 sequences are SGHRS and YFSETQ. The CDR3 extends over 14 amino acids. The V and J ends lost 0 bases and 0 bases respectively, with 6 bases between them. For the CDR3, the DNA is TGCGCCAGCAGCTTGGACAGGCCTAACTATGGCTACACCTTC. The encoded protein is CASSLDRPNYGYTF.

The chain employs TRBV28 and TRBJ2-4; the D gene is possibly TRBD1 (8 bases). Germline CDR1 is MDHEN and CDR2 is SYDVKM. The V gene lost 7 bases and the J gene lost 6 bases, with 28 bases spanning the gap. The CDR3 is 18 residues long. In DNA, the CDR3 is TGTGCCAGCACCACAAAGCAACAGGGGGACGGGAGGCCAAACATTCAGTACTTC. It codes for CASTTKQQGDGRPNIQYF.

This clonotype was seen more than once but under ten times. This chain joins TRBV27 and TRBJ1-2; D is uncertain. Germline V lookup: CDR1 MNHEY, CDR2 SMNVEV (reference sequence). The CDR3 length is 16 residues. Trimming pared 4 bases from V and 4 bases from J, leaving 19 bases between. CDR3 DNA sequence: TGTGCCAGCAGTTCCTTTGACCGCCCGACTTCCTATGGCTACACCTTC. This translates into CASSSFDRPTSYGYTF.

This clonotype showed up just once. The chain couples TRBV20-1 to TRBJ1-1, with D tentatively TRBD1 (5 bases). Germline V gene data show CDR1 as DFQATT and CDR2 as SNEGSKA (reference sequence). Trimming left V 3 bases short and J 5 bases short, with 10 bases between. The CDR3 runs to 12 residues. CDR3 region: CSARGHGTEAFF. The CDR3 bases are TGCAGTGCTAGGGGGCATGGGACTGAAGCTTTCTTT.

This clonotype was seen a few times. Written as DNA, the CDR3 is TGCGCCAGCAGCCAAGATTTCTCTGGACTGGTCCTAATCGGGCAGTTCTTC. This codes for CASSQDFSGLVLIGQFF. The rearrangement joins TRBV4-3 to TRBJ2-1; D perhaps matches TRBD2 (5 bases). The germline V gene has CDR1 LGHNA and CDR2 YSLEER. The CDR3 is made up of 17 amino acids. The germline V and J ends were trimmed by 0 bases and 12 bases, with 24 bases remaining between them.

In this sample, this clonotype turned up a few times. V gene TRBV7-9 combines with J gene TRBJ1-2, with D uncertain. Germline CDR1 and CDR2: SEHNR and FQNEAQ (reference sequence). V lost 3 bases and J 2 bases, leaving 16 bases between the germline ends. The CDR3 loop spans 16 amino acids. Here the CDR3 reads CASSFYIHRGNYGYTF. The CDR3 nucleotides are TGTGCCAGCAGCTTCTACATCCACAGAGGGAACTATGGCTACACCTTC. Filled out from reference TRBV7-9 and TRBJ1-2, the complete variable domain reads DTGVSQNPRHKITKRGQNVTFRCDPISEHNRLYWYRQTLGQGPEFLTYFQNEAQLEKSRLLSDRFSAERPKGSFSTLEIQRTEQGDSAMYLCASSFYIHRGNYGYTFGSGTRLTVV.